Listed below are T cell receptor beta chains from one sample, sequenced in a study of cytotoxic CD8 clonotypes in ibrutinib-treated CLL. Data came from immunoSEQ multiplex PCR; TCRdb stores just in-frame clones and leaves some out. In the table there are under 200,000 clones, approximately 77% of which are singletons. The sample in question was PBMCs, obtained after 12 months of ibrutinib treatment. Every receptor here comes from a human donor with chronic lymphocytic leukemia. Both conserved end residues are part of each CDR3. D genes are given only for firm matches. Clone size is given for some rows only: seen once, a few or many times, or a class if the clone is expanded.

CDR3aa: CASSPLRGTYSPLHF
CDR3nt: TGTGCCAGCAGCCCCTTGAGGGGTACTTATTCACCCCTCCACTTT
abundance: NA
j_gene: TRBJ1-6
d_gene: NA
v_gene: TRBV27

CDR3aa: CASSRQALTSYEQYF
CDR3nt: TGTGCCAGCAGTAGACAGGCCCTAACGAGCTACGAGCAGTACTTC
abundance: NA
j_gene: TRBJ2-7
d_gene: NA
v_gene: TRBV27

CDR3aa: CASDEAEGGNEQFF
CDR3nt: TGTGCCAGCGACGAAGCGGAGGGCGGCAATGAGCAGTTCTTC
abundance: NA
j_gene: TRBJ2-1
d_gene: NA
v_gene: TRBV28

CDR3aa: CASSIIDRERQPQHF
CDR3nt: TGTGCCAGTAGTATCATCGACAGGGAGCGTCAGCCCCAGCATTTT
abundance: NA
j_gene: TRBJ1-5
d_gene: TRBD1
v_gene: TRBV19

CDR3aa: CASSLKGFGLFF
CDR3nt: TGTGCCAGCAGTTTAAAGGGGTTCGGACTGTTTTTT
abundance: NA
j_gene: TRBJ1-4
d_gene: NA
v_gene: TRBV28

CDR3aa: CASSLEGQGMSGANVLTF
CDR3nt: TGTGCCAGCAGCTTGGAGGGACAGGGTATGAGCGGGGCCAACGTCCTGACTTTC
abundance: NA
j_gene: TRBJ2-6
d_gene: TRBD1
v_gene: TRBV4-2

CDR3aa: CASSLGVTSGEQYF
CDR3nt: TGTGCCAGCAGCTTAGGGGTGACTAGCGGCGAGCAGTACTTC
abundance: once
j_gene: TRBJ2-7
d_gene: TRBD2
v_gene: TRBV7-2

CDR3aa: CASSFGAGRGELFF
CDR3nt: TGTGCCAGCAGCTTCGGCGCGGGAAGAGGGGAGCTGTTTTTT
abundance: NA
j_gene: TRBJ2-2
d_gene: NA
v_gene: TRBV11-3

CDR3aa: CASSPLDLGNYEQYF
CDR3nt: TGTGCCAGCTCACCACTAGACCTCGGAAACTACGAGCAGTACTTC
abundance: NA
j_gene: TRBJ2-7
d_gene: NA
v_gene: TRBV18

CDR3aa: CASMEQDSGNTIYF
CDR3nt: TGTGCCAGCATGGAACAGGACTCTGGAAACACCATATATTTT
abundance: NA
j_gene: TRBJ1-3
d_gene: NA
v_gene: TRBV2

CDR3aa: CASSLPRGKWVGELFF
CDR3nt: TGTGCCAGCAGCTTGCCCCGAGGGAAATGGGTCGGGGAGCTGTTTTTT
abundance: NA
j_gene: TRBJ2-2
d_gene: NA
v_gene: TRBV7-2

CDR3aa: CASSPTNGDRSYEQYF
CDR3nt: TGCGCCAGCAGCCCCACGAATGGGGACCGGTCCTACGAGCAGTACTTC
abundance: NA
j_gene: TRBJ2-7
d_gene: NA
v_gene: TRBV4-1

CDR3aa: CASRVGNTIYF
CDR3nt: TGTGCCAGCAGGGTTGGAAACACCATATATTTT
abundance: NA
j_gene: TRBJ1-3
d_gene: NA
v_gene: TRBV28

CDR3aa: CASSSTGGVGEKLFF
CDR3nt: TGTGCCAGCAGTTCCACAGGGGGCGTAGGTGAAAAACTGTTTTTT
abundance: NA
j_gene: TRBJ1-4
d_gene: TRBD1
v_gene: TRBV6-5

CDR3aa: CASSQEMGGAGAKLFF
CDR3nt: TGTGCCAGCAGCCAAGAAATGGGAGGGGCAGGCGCAAAACTGTTTTTT
abundance: NA
j_gene: TRBJ1-4
d_gene: NA
v_gene: TRBV4-2

CDR3aa: CASSLSQGIEQYF
CDR3nt: TGTGCCAGCAGTTTATCCCAGGGAATCGAGCAGTACTTC
abundance: NA
j_gene: TRBJ2-7
d_gene: NA
v_gene: TRBV7-2

CDR3aa: CASSFPRAGELFF
CDR3nt: TGTGCCAGCAGTTTCCCGAGGGCCGGGGAGCTGTTTTTT
abundance: NA
j_gene: TRBJ2-2
d_gene: NA
v_gene: TRBV28

CDR3aa: CASSSGASGGPGAGELFF
CDR3nt: TGTGCCAGCAGCTCCGGGGCTAGCGGGGGACCTGGGGCCGGGGAGCTGTTTTTT
abundance: NA
j_gene: TRBJ2-2
d_gene: TRBD2
v_gene: TRBV7-9

CDR3aa: CASSSGLAFPDTQYF
CDR3nt: TGTGCCAGCAGCTCGGGACTAGCGTTCCCAGATACGCAGTATTTT
abundance: NA
j_gene: TRBJ2-3
d_gene: TRBD2
v_gene: TRBV7-9

CDR3aa: CASSELGTSVSTDTQYF
CDR3nt: TGTGCCAGCAGTGAACTTGGGACTAGCGTTAGCACAGATACGCAGTATTTT
abundance: NA
j_gene: TRBJ2-3
d_gene: TRBD2
v_gene: TRBV2

CDR3aa: CAIETGDRRDEKLFF
CDR3nt: TGTGCCATCGAGACAGGGGACCGGAGGGATGAAAAACTGTTTTTT
abundance: NA
j_gene: TRBJ1-4
d_gene: TRBD1
v_gene: TRBV27

CDR3aa: CASRGQTVAKNIQYF
CDR3nt: TGTGCCAGCAGGGGACAGACGGTAGCCAAAAACATTCAGTACTTC
abundance: NA
j_gene: TRBJ2-4
d_gene: TRBD1
v_gene: TRBV28

CDR3aa: CASSLAGGPYEQYF
CDR3nt: TGTGCCAGCAGTCTAGCGGGGGGTCCCTACGAGCAGTACTTC
abundance: NA
j_gene: TRBJ2-7
d_gene: TRBD2
v_gene: TRBV6-5

CDR3aa: CASSSTGDSGNTIYF
CDR3nt: TGTGCCAGCAGTTCTACAGGGGATTCTGGAAACACCATATATTTT
abundance: NA
j_gene: TRBJ1-3
d_gene: TRBD1
v_gene: TRBV6-5

CDR3aa: CASKRRQGRARVGDTQYF
CDR3nt: TGTGCCAGTAAACGGAGACAGGGGAGGGCGAGAGTGGGGGATACGCAGTATTTT
abundance: NA
j_gene: TRBJ2-3
d_gene: NA
v_gene: TRBV19

CDR3aa: CASSQVAGPSYEQYF
CDR3nt: TGCGCCAGCAGCCAAGTGGCAGGGCCTTCCTACGAGCAGTACTTC
abundance: NA
j_gene: TRBJ2-7
d_gene: NA
v_gene: TRBV4-3

CDR3aa: CAISALGMNTEAFF
CDR3nt: TGTGCCATCAGTGCGCTAGGCATGAACACTGAAGCTTTCTTT
abundance: NA
j_gene: TRBJ1-1
d_gene: NA
v_gene: TRBV10-3

CDR3aa: CASSWTPGGDRLNTEAFF
CDR3nt: TGTGCCAGCAGCTGGACACCTGGGGGGGACAGGCTGAACACTGAAGCTTTCTTT
abundance: NA
j_gene: TRBJ1-1
d_gene: TRBD1
v_gene: TRBV7-6

CDR3aa: CASSVRTGGGSPLHF
CDR3nt: TGTGCCAGCAGCGTGAGGACAGGGGGGGGTTCACCCCTCCACTTT
abundance: NA
j_gene: TRBJ1-6
d_gene: TRBD1
v_gene: TRBV9

CDR3aa: CASGRVGLVSNEQFF
CDR3nt: TGTGCCAGCGGACGTGTGGGACTAGTATCAAATGAGCAGTTCTTC
abundance: once
j_gene: TRBJ2-1
d_gene: TRBD2
v_gene: TRBV27

CDR3aa: CASSLTPGGDTQYF
CDR3nt: TGTGCCAGCAGTTTAACTCCAGGTGGAGATACGCAGTATTTT
abundance: NA
j_gene: TRBJ2-3
d_gene: NA
v_gene: TRBV27

CDR3aa: CAWSVRNEQFF
CDR3nt: TGTGCCTGGAGTGTAAGGAATGAGCAGTTCTTC
abundance: NA
j_gene: TRBJ2-1
d_gene: NA
v_gene: TRBV30

CDR3aa: CASSWASGITGELFF
CDR3nt: TGTGCCAGCAGTTGGGCTAGCGGGATCACCGGGGAGCTGTTTTTT
abundance: NA
j_gene: TRBJ2-2
d_gene: TRBD2
v_gene: TRBV28

CDR3aa: CSAEGGQRAFF
CDR3nt: TGCAGCGCCGAGGGCGGCCAGAGAGCTTTCTTT
abundance: NA
j_gene: TRBJ1-1
d_gene: NA
v_gene: TRBV29-1

CDR3aa: CASSLEDRGQTGLFF
CDR3nt: TGTGCCAGCAGCTTGGAGGACAGGGGTCAAACAGGGCTGTTTTTT
abundance: few
j_gene: TRBJ2-2
d_gene: TRBD1
v_gene: TRBV5-5

CDR3aa: CASSSSYEQYF
CDR3nt: TGTGCCAGCAGTTCATCTTACGAGCAGTACTTC
abundance: NA
j_gene: TRBJ2-7
d_gene: NA
v_gene: TRBV28

CDR3aa: CASSEDYGYTF
CDR3nt: TGCGCCAGCAGCGAGGACTATGGCTACACCTTC
abundance: few
j_gene: TRBJ1-2
d_gene: NA
v_gene: TRBV5-1